This T cell receptor beta chain originates from a study of chemoradiotherapy in HPV16-positive cancers. On the study more broadly: Candidate HPV-specific clones and shared TCR motifs came from two HPV16-positive patients.

Produced via immunoSEQ multiplex PCR; TCRdb's table is partial and in-frame only. Altogether 9,500 to 11,000 clones are present, 80% to 85% being singletons, with the ten largest covering roughly 13%. The study's findings and limits: HPV-responsive T-cell expansion during chemoradiotherapy was linked to improved recurrence-free survival in HPV16-positive patients. Only a couple of HPV16-positive patients supplied the functional HPV-specificity definition.

Repertoires were sampled repeatedly during chemoradiotherapy. Comments on this clone: Its antigen is unidentified.

This CDR3 is built from 15 residues. Germline lookup yields CDR1 SGHDT and CDR2 YYEEEE. V gave up 1 base and J gave up 2 bases, with 12 bases separating them. The source was tumor tissue, collected from a patient who underwent chemoradiotherapy. This chain connects TRBV5-6 to TRBJ2-5; perhaps TRBD1 as D (5 bases). The TCR was taken from a human donor with HPV-associated anogenital cancer. CDR3 nucleotides: TGTGCCAGCAGCTTGTTCAGGGTGGGTCAAGAGACCCAGTACTTC. Encoded protein: CASSLFRVGQETQYF.